This is a list of T cell receptor beta chains from one sample in a study of CD8+CD57+ T cells in acquired aplastic anemia. In TCRdb, the reads were re-called with MiXCR into one record per CDR3 protein. Of 150,000 to 200,000 distinct CDR3 sequences listed, 55% to 70% are singletons. Material for sequencing was sorted CD4+, CD8+, or CD8+CD57+ T cells (not recorded which) from PBMCs. The receptor set was obtained from a human donor with severe aplastic anemia or a healthy control (not recorded which). The CDR3 runs from the conserved cysteine through the conserved F or W. The D gene is left open where the match is weak. A row's size may be missing; if present it is once, few, many or a size class.

cdr3_nt,cdr3_aa,clone_size,v_call,j_call,d_call
TGTGCCAGTATCGAAGGGACCACCTATAATTCACCCCTCCACTTT,CASIEGTTYNSPLHF,many,TRBV19,TRBJ1-6,.
TGCAGCGCCTACGACCCGAGCTCCCACGAGCAGTACTTC,CSAYDPSSHEQYF,once,TRBV29-1,TRBJ2-7,.
TGTGCCTCTGGGCCGGCTAGCGGGAGGGTGAACACCGGGGAGCTGTTTTTT,CASGPASGRVNTGELFF,few,TRBV19,TRBJ2-2,TRBD2
TGTGCCAGTAGGAAACAGGGGACCTACGAGCAGTACTTC,CASRKQGTYEQYF,.,TRBV19,TRBJ2-7,TRBD1
TGTGCCAGCAGCTTAGGGCCAGGGAACACTGAAGCTTTCTTT,CASSLGPGNTEAFF,few,TRBV7-2,TRBJ1-1,.
TGTGCCAGCAGCCCCTCTAGGACAGGGTGGTCGCTCTCCTACGAGCAGTACTTC,CASSPSRTGWSLSYEQYF,.,TRBV7-9,TRBJ2-7,TRBD1
TGTGCCAGCAGTGATCCCCCCCCAAATGACGAGCAGTACTTC,CASSDPPPNDEQYF,.,TRBV25-1,TRBJ2-7,.
TGCGCCAGCAGCTTAGGCAGGGGGTCCATCTATGGCTACACCTTC,CASSLGRGSIYGYTF,many,TRBV5-1,TRBJ1-2,TRBD1
TGTGCCACCAGTCTGTCTGGGAACACCGGGGAGCTGTTTTTT,CATSLSGNTGELFF,.,TRBV24-1,TRBJ2-2,.
TGTGCCGGAAGGACAGGGGGAGATTCACCCCTCCACTTT,CAGRTGGDSPLHF,.,TRBV2,TRBJ1-6,TRBD1
TGTGCCAGCAGCTCCCAGGCGGTCGAGCAGTACTTC,CASSSQAVEQYF,many,TRBV7-9,TRBJ2-7,.
TGCAGCGCCGCGACAGGGGTGAACACTGAAGCTTTCTTT,CSAATGVNTEAFF,.,TRBV29-1,TRBJ1-1,TRBD1
TGCGCCAGCAGGACTTTCAACGAGCAGTACTTC,CASRTFNEQYF,.,TRBV5-1,TRBJ2-7,.
TGCGCCAGCAGCCCACGGACAGGGACATACTATGGCTACACCTTC,CASSPRTGTYYGYTF,few,TRBV4-3,TRBJ1-2,TRBD1
TGTGCCAGCAGTGAATTCACAGGGGGCGCAGATACGCAGTATTTT,CASSEFTGGADTQYF,many,TRBV6-1,TRBJ2-3,TRBD1
TGTGCCAGTAGTATAGGTCTAGCGGGGGACTCCTACGAGCAGTACTTC,CASSIGLAGDSYEQYF,once,TRBV19,TRBJ2-7,TRBD2
.,CASSLAPSGDYYEQYFGELFF,.,TRBV7-9,TRBJ2-2,.
TGTGCCAGCAGTGACTATTACGAGCAGTACTTC,CASSDYYEQYF,few,TRBV6-1,TRBJ2-7,.
TGCAGTGCTAGAGATCTGGGGGCGGGAGGGCCTCCCGAGACCCAGTACTTC,CSARDLGAGGPPETQYF,few,TRBV20-1,TRBJ2-5,TRBD2
TGCAGCGTTGCGGCCCGGCAGGGGAACACTGAAGCTTTCTTT,CSVAARQGNTEAFF,.,TRBV29-1,TRBJ1-1,.
TGTGCCATCAGTGAGTCTAGGGGAGCAGGTGAAAAACTGTTTTTT,CAISESRGAGEKLFF,.,TRBV10-3,TRBJ1-4,.
TGTGCCAGTAGTGCACGGGGAACAGGTGAGCAGTTCTTC,CASSARGTGEQFF,.,TRBV19,TRBJ2-1,.
TGTGCCAGCAGCCCCTTCCCCCGGACAGGCCTGGGAGAGACCCAGTACTTC,CASSPFPRTGLGETQYF,.,TRBV7-2,TRBJ2-5,TRBD1
TGTGCCAGCAGCCCGGGCGGGAAAGAGACCCAGTACTTC,CASSPGGKETQYF,.,TRBV9,TRBJ2-5,.
TGTGCCAGTACCTACACACTATCAACCAATGAGCAGTTCTTC,CASTYTLSTNEQFF,.,TRBV19,TRBJ2-1,.
TGTGCCATCACCCCGGGACAGGGGTTCAACGAGCAGTACTTC,CAITPGQGFNEQYF,.,TRBV10-3,TRBJ2-7,TRBD1
TGCGCCAGCAGCCATCTCATAGCGGGGGCCTACGAGCAGTACTTC,CASSHLIAGAYEQYF,.,TRBV4-1,TRBJ2-7,TRBD2
TGTGCCAGCAGTTTATCAGGGACAGGGCCAAATTCACCCCTCCACTTT,CASSLSGTGPNSPLHF,many,TRBV12-3/TRBV12-4,TRBJ1-6,TRBD1
TGTGCCAGTAGTAGCTCGGGGGGAGTCTACGAGCAGTACTTC,CASSSSGGVYEQYF,.,TRBV19,TRBJ2-7,TRBD2
TGCAGTGCCACAGGGTCGCAGGGCGCAACTAATGAAAAACTGTTTTTT,CSATGSQGATNEKLFF,.,TRBV20-1,TRBJ1-4,.
TGTGCCAGTCGCACCTTTCCTAGCACAGATACGCAGTATTTT,CASRTFPSTDTQYF,once,TRBV7-9,TRBJ2-3,.
TGTGCCAGCAGCTCAAACTATTCACCCCTCCACTTT,CASSSNYSPLHF,once,TRBV7-9,TRBJ1-6,.
TGTGCCAACAGCGGCCAGGGCTCTGGGGCCAACGTCCTGACTTTC,CANSGQGSGANVLTF,.,TRBV5-4,TRBJ2-6,.
TGTGCCAGCAGCGCCTCTACAGGGAAGGACGAGCAGTACTTC,CASSASTGKDEQYF,.,TRBV9,TRBJ2-7,.
TGTGCCAGCAGCCTCGAAGTCGGCTACACCTTC,CASSLEVGYTF,.,TRBV9,TRBJ1-2,.
TGTGCCAGCAGCCGACCGGGACAGGTCGGGGAGCTGTTTTTT,CASSRPGQVGELFF,.,TRBV10-3,TRBJ2-2,TRBD1
TGTGCCAGCAGTGAAAGGACAGGGTTTGAGACCCAGTACTTC,CASSERTGFETQYF,.,TRBV6-9,TRBJ2-5,TRBD1
TGTGCCAGCAGCCAAGATCTCACCGGGGAGCTGTTTTTT,CASSQDLTGELFF,many,TRBV4-2,TRBJ2-2,.
TGTGCCAGTAGTATTTCGACTACCAATGAGCAGTTCTTC,CASSISTTNEQFF,few,TRBV19,TRBJ2-1,.
TGCAGTGCTAGTTTTTCGGGACAGCCCAATCAGCCCCAGCATTTT,CSASFSGQPNQPQHF,many,TRBV20-1,TRBJ1-5,TRBD1
TGCGCCAGCGTCACACAGGGTCTCTATTCCCAGCAGTACTTC,CASVTQGLYSQQYF,.,TRBV10-2,TRBJ2-7,.
TGTGCCAGCGGCTCACGGGGACGAGCGACCTACGAGCAGTACTTC,CASGSRGRATYEQYF,.,TRBV13,TRBJ2-7,.
TGTGCCAGCTCGCACCTGGACAGGGGCGATGAAAAACTGTTTTTT,CASSHLDRGDEKLFF,few,TRBV18,TRBJ1-4,TRBD1
TGTGCCATCAGTGAGTCTATCGACAGGGGGCTAGGTGAGCAGTACTTC,CAISESIDRGLGEQYF,.,TRBV10-3,TRBJ2-7,TRBD1
TGTGCCAGCAACTTGGGAGGGGAGCAGTTCTTC,CASNLGGEQFF,many,TRBV7-9,TRBJ2-1,TRBD2
TGTGCCAGCAGCGTCCGACAGGGCGCGGATACGCAGTATTTT,CASSVRQGADTQYF,few,TRBV9,TRBJ2-3,TRBD1
TGTGCCAGCAGCTTGCCCAGGGGGAACACTGAAGCTTTCTTT,CASSLPRGNTEAFF,.,TRBV5-4,TRBJ1-1,.
TGTGCCAGCAGTCAACAGGACACAATCGATCAGCCCCAGCATTTT,CASSQQDTIDQPQHF,many,TRBV6-5,TRBJ1-5,.